This T cell receptor beta chain was recorded in a study of T-cell reconstitution after alpha-beta-depleted transplantation in children. The library targeted TCRbeta and was prepared with unique molecular identifiers. TCRdb independently ran MiXCR on the PCR reads; one entry per CDR3 protein. Here the sample spans some 200,000 distinct CDR3 sequences, 5% to 7.5% being singletons. As for this clonotype: Antigen: not known. A much larger clone sits a single nucleotide away, making a read error possible.

Findings of the study overall: When one year had passed after transplant, most T-cell counts and diversity came from newly produced T cells. Approximately two months post-transplant, alpha-beta T cells reportedly originated from several hundred expanded graft clones. Surviving recipient T cells and thymic progenitors accounted for the high day-60 TCRbeta diversity observed in some patients.

Germline V gene data show CDR1 as SGHTA and CDR2 as FQGNSA. The CDR3 is 16 residues long. This receptor was obtained from a girl in the first two years of life with combined immunodeficiency, due to receive a stem cell transplant. The specimen was PBMCs, collected before TCRalphabeta/CD19-depleted stem cell transplant. The chain joins TRBV7-2 to TRBJ2-1; D call uncertain. CDR3 coding DNA: TGTGCCAGCAGCTTTCCGGGCCCCCTCTCCTACAATGAGCATTTCTTC. This sequence encodes CASSFPGPLSYNEHFF.